The clone carrying this T cell receptor (beta chain) was counted at least ten times. The antigen is undetermined. All patients reached thyroid surgery having received no treatment beforehand. The CDR3 extends over 15 amino acids. Germline assignment: CDR1 MDHEN and CDR2 SYDVKM. The ends were cut back, 2 bases at V and 5 bases at J, with 15 bases in the middle. The sample comes from a study of metastatic and nonmetastatic thyroid tumors. Turning to the study itself: Both malignant and benign thyroid patients supplied peripheral blood and tumor or nodule tissue samples, across which the repertoires of these patients were then compared. Points from the study as a whole: For both blood and tumor, malignant thyroid tumors reportedly showed significantly higher TCR beta diversity than benign nodules did.

TCRdb re-analyzed the PCR reads through MiXCR. The sample contains around 15,000 clones, around 13% of which appear only once. Material for sequencing was tumor tissue. This receptor was obtained from a female donor with papillary thyroid cancer or a benign thyroid nodule (not recorded which). Some clones in this sample may be carry-over from other donors' samples. The chain carries TRBV28 and TRBJ1-1, with a possible D match to TRBD1 (5 bases). The CDR3 loop reads CASSLEGVGGTEAFF. In DNA, the CDR3 is TGTGCCAGCAGTTTAGAAGGGGTGGGGGGGACTGAAGCTTTCTTT.